This T cell receptor (beta chain) was obtained from a study of regulatory T cells in long-lasting Graves disease. General study points: Among samples with persistent disease, TRBV28, TRBJ1-2 and TRBJ2-5 were favored.

This clonotype occurred a few times. What it recognizes is unknown. Germline V gene data show CDR1 as SGHDN and CDR2 as FVKESK. The CDR3 consists of 13 residues. V gave up 4 bases and J gave up 6 bases, with 13 bases separating them. Sample time point: newly diagnosed GD, antithyroid drugs for less than 3 months. With RNA extracted from PBMCs as input, the TCR library was made. The TCR beta library used iRepertoire HTBI primers with Arm-PCR amplification of CDR3. TCRdb analysed the multiplex PCR reads with MiXCR anew, one entry per CDR3 protein. The sample has hundreds of thousands of distinct CDR3 sequences, 16% seen once. The same data also contributed to another study, on T cells in Graves' hyperthyroidism and ophthalmopathy. According to that study: An initial round of RT-PCR targeting the TCR CDR3 relied on the HTBI primer set.

This clonotype was sampled from a woman in her twenties or thirties with Graves disease. The V gene is TRBV14, the J gene TRBJ2-7; weak D call: TRBD1 (6 bases). The input for sequencing was peripheral blood mononuclear cells (PBMCs), taken at new diagnosis, from a patient treated with antithyroid drugs. The CDR3 protein is CASSLFRDTEQYF. The CDR3 bases are TGTGCCAGCAGCCTTTTCCGGGACACCGAGCAGTACTTC. The whole variable domain, remainder taken from reference TRBV14 and TRBJ2-7, is EAGVTQFPSHSVIEKGQTVTLRCDPISGHDNLYWYRRVMGKEIKFLLHFVKESKQDESGMPNNRFLAERTGGTYSTLKVQPAELEDSGVYFCASSLFRDTEQYFGPGTRLTVT.